The rows below give T cell receptor beta chains drawn from one sample of a study of glioma-infiltrating T cells after dendritic cell vaccination. The data were produced by immunoSEQ multiplex PCR, yet TCRdb's version contains in-frame clones alone and is incomplete. The sample lists 50,000 to 70,000 clones, approximately 80% occurring once. Sequenced material: blood, taken after dendritic cell vaccination. These receptor sequences come from a human donor with glioblastoma. The conserved cysteine and the conserved F or W are not part of the CDR3 here. Some rows have no size entry. The others give once, few or many, or a class for an expanded clone.

>TRBJ2-7|NA|TRBV5-1
ASSSTGLGVYEQY
>TRBJ2-5|NA|TRBV5-1
ASSFRGFGETQY
>NA|once|TRBV18
ASSPRRGSIYEQY
>TRBJ1-5|NA|TRBV5-1
ASSPGTGGHQPQH
>TRBJ1-4|NA|TRBV9
ASSPGQGEKLF
>TRBJ1-6|few|TRBV7-2
ASSWGELDSPLH
>TRBJ1-2|NA|TRBV7-9
ASSPGQSVGYT
>TRBJ1-5|NA|TRBV6-6
ASRLDRGNNQPQH
>TRBJ2-1|NA|TRBV2
ASTKELVANEQF
>TRBJ2-7|NA|TRBV2
ASSESASGGYSYEQY
>TRBJ2-7|NA|TRBV7-6
ASSLAGARYEQY
>TRBJ1-5|few|TRBV30
AWRPTGGRDQPQH
>TRBJ2-7|NA|TRBV7-9
ASSLRDRDDEQY
>TRBJ1-1|NA|TRBV5-1
ASSLRGGTEAF
>TRBJ2-1|NA|TRBV6-5
ATQLLGGGADEQF
>TRBJ2-1|NA|TRBV6-5
ASSRGQAHNEQF
>TRBJ2-5|NA|TRBV25-1
ASGDRVYETQY
>TRBJ1-2|NA|TRBV5-1
ASSPGIRSGYT
>TRBJ1-2|NA|TRBV7-9
ATPGPVTMDYT
>TRBJ2-7|NA|TRBV6-1
ASRRQGMYEQY
>TRBJ2-1|NA|TRBV7-9
ASSTGGLAGGTEQF
>TRBJ1-2|NA|TRBV4-2
ASSQLLGAEDYGYT
>TRBJ1-2|NA|TRBV19
ASNRDNQRYGYT
>TRBJ1-2|NA|TRBV29-1
SVVTGYGYT
>TRBJ2-3|NA|TRBV7-9
ASSPLGDSTDTQY
>TRBJ2-1|once|TRBV7-7
ASSSGSWDNEQF
>TRBJ1-1|NA|TRBV6-6
ASSYSRVGRKAF
>TRBJ2-7|NA|TRBV6-1
ASALAQLVYEQY
>TRBJ2-5|NA|TRBV5-1
ASSLAGGQETQY
>TRBJ1-6|NA|TRBV10-3
ASRPRFRENSPLH
>TRBJ2-3|NA|TRBV10-2
ASTWASGGATDTQY
>TRBJ2-5|once|TRBV4-2
ASSLVPGQGIH